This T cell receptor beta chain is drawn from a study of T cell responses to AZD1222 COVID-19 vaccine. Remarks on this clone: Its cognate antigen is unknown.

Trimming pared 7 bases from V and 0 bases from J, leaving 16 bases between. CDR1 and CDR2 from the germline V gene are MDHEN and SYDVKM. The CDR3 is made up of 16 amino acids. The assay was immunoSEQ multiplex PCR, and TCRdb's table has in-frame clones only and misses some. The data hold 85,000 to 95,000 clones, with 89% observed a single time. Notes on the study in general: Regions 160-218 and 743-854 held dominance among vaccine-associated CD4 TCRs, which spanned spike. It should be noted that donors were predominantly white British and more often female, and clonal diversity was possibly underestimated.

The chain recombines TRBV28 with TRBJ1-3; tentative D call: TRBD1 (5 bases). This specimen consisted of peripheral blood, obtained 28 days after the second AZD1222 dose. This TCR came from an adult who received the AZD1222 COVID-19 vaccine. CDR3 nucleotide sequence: TGTGCCAGCATTTCTTGGGGCGGCTTCTCTGGAAACACCATATATTTT. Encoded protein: CASISWGGFSGNTIYF.